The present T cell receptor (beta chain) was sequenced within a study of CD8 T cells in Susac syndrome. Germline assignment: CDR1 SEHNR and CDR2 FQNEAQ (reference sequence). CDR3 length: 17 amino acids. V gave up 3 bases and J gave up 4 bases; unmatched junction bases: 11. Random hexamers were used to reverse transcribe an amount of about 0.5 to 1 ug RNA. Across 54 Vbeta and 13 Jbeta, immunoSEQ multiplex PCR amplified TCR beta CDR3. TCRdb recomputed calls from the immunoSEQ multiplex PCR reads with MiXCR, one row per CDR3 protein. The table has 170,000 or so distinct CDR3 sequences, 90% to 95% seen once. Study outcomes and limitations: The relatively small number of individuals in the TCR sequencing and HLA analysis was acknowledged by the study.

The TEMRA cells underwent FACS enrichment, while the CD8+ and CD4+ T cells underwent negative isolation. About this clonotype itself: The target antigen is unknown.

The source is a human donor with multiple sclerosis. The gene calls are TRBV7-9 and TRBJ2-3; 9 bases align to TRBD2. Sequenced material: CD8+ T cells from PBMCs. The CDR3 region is CASSFGSAGGPSDTQYF. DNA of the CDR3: TGTGCCAGCAGCTTCGGGTCTGCGGGGGGGCCATCAGATACGCAGTATTTT.